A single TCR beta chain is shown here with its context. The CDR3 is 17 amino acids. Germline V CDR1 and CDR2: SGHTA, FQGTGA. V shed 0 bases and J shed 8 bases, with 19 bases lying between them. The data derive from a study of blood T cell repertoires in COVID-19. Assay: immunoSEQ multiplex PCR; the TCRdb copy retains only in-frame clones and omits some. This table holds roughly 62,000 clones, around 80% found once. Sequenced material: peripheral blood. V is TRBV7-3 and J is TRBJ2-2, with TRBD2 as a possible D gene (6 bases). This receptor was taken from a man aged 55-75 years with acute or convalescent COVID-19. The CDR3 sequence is CASSLTGDAGLSGELFF. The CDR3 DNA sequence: TGTGCCAGCAGCTTAACGGGTGACGCGGGGCTCTCAGGGGAGCTGTTTTTT.